Presented here are 30 T cell receptor beta chains from one specimen sequenced in a study of T-cell memory formation after mild COVID-19. TCRdb reprocessed the 5' RACE reads via MiXCR and lists one record per CDR3 protein. The data hold 400,000 to 500,000 distinct CDR3 sequences, with 24% observed a single time. Sequencing was carried out using PBMCs or a T cell subset sorted from them (not recorded which). The source is an adult woman who had mild COVID-19 (a few samples of this study predate the infection). Cell type and time point are not known.

This clonotype was picked up many times. The chain couples TRBV24-1 to TRBJ2-3, with unresolved D. From germline, CDR1 is KGHDR and CDR2 SFDVKD. V lost 3 bases and J 6 bases, leaving 9 bases between the germline ends. There are 13 residues in the CDR3. The DNA of the CDR3 is TGTGCCACCAGTGATCCGGGTAGGGATACGCAGTATTTT. Its translation is CATSDPGRDTQYF.

This clonotype was seen a handful of times. This chain uses TRBV12-3 or TRBV12-4 with TRBJ1-5; no clear D. The V end lost 0 bases, the J end lost 0 bases, and 6 bases lay between the germline ends. CDR3 size: 15 residues. CDR3 in amino acids: CASSLAGVSNQPQHF. The DNA of the CDR3 is TGTGCCAGCAGTTTAGCGGGAGTTAGCAATCAGCCCCAGCATTTT.

This clonotype occurred a few times. This chain connects TRBV30 to TRBJ1-5, with 8 bases lining up with TRBD1. V shed 3 bases, J shed 2 bases, and the junction held 9 bases outside the gene matches. This CDR3 is 16 amino acids long. Germline lookup yields CDR1 GTSNPN and CDR2 SVGIG (reference sequence). CDR3 amino acids: CAWRARGRGGNQPQHF. The CDR3 DNA is TGTGCCTGGAGGGCCAGGGGGCGCGGGGGCAATCAGCCCCAGCATTTT.

V usage is TRBV20-1 and J usage is TRBJ1-1, with unresolved D. The CDR3 consists of 17 residues. The V end was cut by 1 base, the J end by 6 bases, with 24 bases between. The germline V gene has CDR1 DFQATT and CDR2 SNEGSKA (reference sequence). CDR3 region: CSARVASPKEVKAEAFF. In DNA, the CDR3 is TGCAGTGCTAGAGTCGCTAGTCCAAAGGAAGTAAAGGCTGAAGCTTTCTTT.

The V call is TRBV6-4, the J call TRBJ1-2; possibly TRBD1 for D (5 bases). This CDR3 comprises 14 residues. V gave up 6 bases and J gave up 8 bases, with 19 bases separating them. Germline V gives CDR1 MRHNA, CDR2 SNTAGT. CDR3 sequence (DNA): TGTGCCAGCAGCGCGACAGAAGGAGGTGTAGGCTACACCTTC. This codes for CASSATEGGVGYTF.

Only a few counts were recorded for this clonotype. This chain uses TRBV9 with TRBJ1-2; D may be TRBD1 (5 bases). Germline values: CDR1 SGDLS, CDR2 YYNGEE. The V and J ends lost 4 bases and 8 bases respectively, with 18 bases between them. The CDR3 runs to 14 residues. This CDR3 is CASSPHGASWGYTF. In DNA form, the CDR3 reads TGTGCCAGCAGCCCCCACGGGGCCAGCTGGGGCTACACCTTC.

This clonotype was counted only a few times. The rearrangement joins TRBV5-1 to TRBJ2-3; 7 positions match TRBD1. In germline, CDR1 is SGHRS, CDR2 YFSETQ. The CDR3 consists of 17 residues. Germline trimming cut 0 bases from V and 6 bases from J; bases unmatched to any gene: 13. The CDR3, as DNA: TGCGCCAGCAGCTTGGGACAGGGTTCTTCATGGCTTGATACGCAGTATTTT. Translating it yields CASSLGQGSSWLDTQYF.

The J gene is TRBJ1-2, the V gene TRBV2; 9 bases line up with TRBD1. Trimming at V came to 7 bases and at J to 5 bases, leaving 11 bases not matched to a gene. Germline V lookup: CDR1 SNHLY, CDR2 FYNNEI. This CDR3 contains 15 residues. CDR3 DNA: TGTGCCAGCACTCGGGGGGGGACAGGGAGTTATGGCTACACCTTC. The encoded protein is CASTRGGTGSYGYTF.

The rearrangement links TRBV27 to TRBJ1-2, with D perhaps matching TRBD1 (5 bases). The V and J ends lost 3 bases and 6 bases respectively, with 11 bases between them. Germline values: CDR1 MNHEY, CDR2 SMNVEV (reference sequence). The CDR3 contains 13 residues. The DNA of the CDR3 is TGTGCCAGCAGTTTCGCAGGGACCCATGGCTACACCTTC. It codes for CASSFAGTHGYTF.

J is TRBJ2-1 and V is TRBV27; D uncertain. CDR1 and CDR2 (germline): MNHEY, SMNVEV (reference sequence). CDR3 size: 15 residues. V was cut by 6 bases and J by 8 bases, with 20 bases left in between. CDR3 loop: CASSEMWGRVDEQFF. DNA of the CDR3: TGTGCCAGCAGCGAGATGTGGGGTAGGGTGGATGAGCAGTTCTTC.

This clonotype was seen repeatedly, ten times or more. The chain joins TRBV4-3 to TRBJ2-2; TRBD1 aligns across 9 bases. CDR1 LGHNA and CDR2 YSLEER come from the germline V gene. The V gene end was trimmed by 2 bases and the J gene end by 5 bases; junction bases not matched to a gene: 6. CDR3 length equals 16 residues. The CDR3 loop reads CASSQFPGQGTGELFF. The DNA for the CDR3 is TGCGCCAGCAGCCAATTCCCGGGACAGGGTACCGGGGAGCTGTTTTTT.

V gene TRBV12-3 or TRBV12-4 combines with J gene TRBJ2-1; a possible D gene is TRBD2 (6 bases). The V gene lost 6 bases and the J gene lost 0 bases, with 24 bases spanning the gap. This CDR3 has 19 residues. The DNA of the CDR3 is TGTGCCAGCAGCACTACACCCGGGACTTACGTAAGCTCCTACAATGAGCAGTTCTTC. This translates into CASSTTPGTYVSSYNEQFF.

This clonotype was counted a few times. V and J are TRBV18 and TRBJ2-5; TRBD2 agrees at 7 bases. CDR3 length: 14 amino acids. CDR1 and CDR2 (germline): KGHSH, LQKENI. Germline trimming cut 0 bases from V and 5 bases from J; bases unmatched to any gene: 3. The CDR3 loop reads CASSPPGGMETQYF. The CDR3 DNA reads TGTGCCAGCTCACCACCGGGAGGGATGGAGACCCAGTACTTC.

This clonotype was observed a few times. The chain joins TRBV20-1 to TRBJ2-7, with 7 bases matching TRBD2. Trimming took 3 bases from V and 5 from J; bases not matched to a gene: 22. Germline CDR1 DFQATT, CDR2 SNEGSKA (reference sequence). The CDR3 extends over 18 amino acids. CDR3 DNA sequence: TGCAGTGCTAGCGGGTTAGTGGGAGGGCCGATTGGCAGTGACGAGCAGTACTTC. It codes for CSASGLVGGPIGSDEQYF.

For the CDR3, the DNA is TGCAGTGCTAGAGTGGGGCCGAATCAGCCCCAGCATTTT. Translated: CSARVGPNQPQHF. V gene TRBV20-1 combines with J gene TRBJ1-5, with a possible D match to TRBD1 (5 bases). The germline V and J ends were trimmed by 1 base and 4 bases, with 8 bases remaining between them. CDR3 length: 13 amino acids. Germline values: CDR1 DFQATT, CDR2 SNEGSKA (reference sequence).

This clonotype was detected only once. The chain is built from TRBV27 and TRBJ1-1; D is perhaps TRBD1 (5 bases). Trimming removed 1 base from V and 4 bases from J, with 13 bases in between. Looked up from germline, CDR1 is MNHEY and CDR2 is SMNVEV (reference sequence). The CDR3 runs 15 residues. The CDR3 bases are TGTGCCAGCAGTTTATTTGCCTGGGGGACCACTGAAGCTTTCTTT. Translation: CASSLFAWGTTEAFF.

Written as DNA, the CDR3 is TGTGCCAGCAGCGAAGGTCAGGGCGGAGGCTACACCTTC. Translation gives CASSEGQGGGYTF. This chain links TRBV7-3 with TRBJ1-2, with D possibly being TRBD1 (5 bases). This CDR3 region has 13 residues. The germline CDR1 and CDR2 sequences are SGHTA and FQGTGA. Trimming pared 5 bases from V and 8 bases from J, leaving 15 bases between. Complete variable domain (other parts from reference TRBV7-3 and TRBJ1-2): GAGVSQTPSNKVTEKGKYVELRCDPISGHTALYWYRQSLGQGPEFLIYFQGTGAADDSGLPNDRFFAVRPEGSVSTLKIQRTERGDSAVYLCASSEGQGGGYTFGSGTRLTVV.

The chain uses TRBV6-2 or TRBV6-3 and TRBJ1-2; D is perhaps TRBD1 (6 bases). There are 12 residues in the CDR3. In germline, CDR1 is MNHEY, CDR2 SVGEGT. V was clipped by 8 bases and J by 8 bases, with 15 bases between them. CDR3 coding DNA: TGTGCCAGCGGTTGGGTAGGGACAGGCTACACCTTC. Translation: CASGWVGTGYTF.

This clonotype was found a few times. The genes are TRBV12-3 or TRBV12-4 and TRBJ1-2; 9 nucleotides align to TRBD1. The J segment lost 7 bases and the V segment lost 6 bases, leaving 6 bases of the junction unmatched. The CDR3 loop spans 13 amino acids. This chain's CDR3 is CASSPKTGGGYTF. The CDR3, as DNA: TGTGCCAGCAGCCCTAAGACAGGGGGTGGCTACACCTTC.

The chain employs TRBV4-1 and TRBJ2-5, with D possibly called TRBD1 or TRBD2 (5 bases each). Germline V CDR1 and CDR2: MGHRA, YSYEKL. This CDR3 contains 14 residues. Trimming pared 3 bases from V and 4 bases from J, leaving 12 bases between. The CDR3 nucleotides are TGCGCCAGCAGCCACGCAGGGAGCGGAGAGACCCAGTACTTC. Its translation is CASSHAGSGETQYF.

The CDR3 nucleotides are TGCGCCAGCAGCTTGAACAGGAAGGATCCAGATACGCAGTATTTT. Translation gives CASSLNRKDPDTQYF. The genes are TRBV5-1 and TRBJ2-3; perhaps TRBD1 as D (5 bases). Trimming left V 1 base short and J 4 bases short, with 13 bases between. The CDR3 covers 15 residues. Germline V gene lookup returns CDR1 SGHRS and CDR2 YFSETQ.

The V call is TRBV7-9, the J call TRBJ2-2; D uncertain. The CDR3 totals 16 residues. The V end was cut by 4 bases, the J end by 0 bases, with 12 bases between. The V gene's germline CDR1 is SEHNR and CDR2 FQNEAQ (reference sequence). CDR3 bases: TGTGCCAGCAGCTCTTATCCGGGTCCGAACACCGGGGAGCTGTTTTTT. Its translation: CASSSYPGPNTGELFF.

The chain carries TRBV27 and TRBJ1-1; D remains ambiguous. V lost 4 bases and J lost 4, with 13 bases in between. The CDR3 has 14 residues. CDR1 MNHEY and CDR2 SMNVEV come from the germline V gene (reference sequence). In DNA, the CDR3 is TGTGCCAGCAGTTCACGCCCCGGCGGCACTGAAGCTTTCTTT. Translated: CASSSRPGGTEAFF.

The chain is built from TRBV21-1 and TRBJ2-1; the D segment call TRBD2 is taken from the table without a DNA check. TRBV21-1 is noted as a pseudogene. This CDR3 spans 14 amino acids. As DNA, the CDR3 is TGTGCCAGCACCATAGCGGGAGGGCGAGCTGAGCAGTTCTTC. Its protein is CASTIAGGRAEQFF.

This clonotype appeared a few times. The rearrangement links TRBV7-9 to TRBJ1-4; TRBD1 might be the D (6 bases). The V gene's germline CDR1 is SEHNR and CDR2 FQNEAQ (reference sequence). This CDR3 region has 16 residues. The ends were cut back, 4 bases at V and 7 bases at J, with 19 bases in the middle. For the CDR3, the DNA is TGTGCCAGCAGCTCTAACAGGGCCGCTACGGTTGAAAAACTGTTTTTT. The encoded protein is CASSSNRAATVEKLFF.

The table lists this clonotype with a few counts. The chain is built from TRBV25-1 and TRBJ2-1; D is unresolved. This CDR3 has 16 amino acids. The germline gives CDR1 MGHDK, CDR2 SYGVNS. The ends were cut back, 8 bases at V and 0 bases at J, with 17 bases in the middle. The CDR3 reads CASLTSDPSSYNEQFF. The CDR3 DNA follows: TGTGCCAGCCTCACGTCCGACCCGAGCTCCTACAATGAGCAGTTCTTC.

This clonotype was found a few times. The J gene is TRBJ2-5, the V gene TRBV7-9, with D possibly being TRBD2 (5 bases). This CDR3 comprises 15 residues. V gave up 5 bases and J gave up 6 bases, with 19 bases separating them. From germline, CDR1 is SEHNR and CDR2 FQNEAQ (reference sequence). CDR3 protein: CASSPWGEGMKTQYF. The CDR3 nucleotides are TGTGCCAGCAGCCCCTGGGGAGAAGGAATGAAGACCCAGTACTTC.

The gene calls are TRBV18 and TRBJ2-7; 9 bases match TRBD1. V dropped 3 bases and J dropped 12; count of bases not matched to a gene: 6. Germline V CDR1 and CDR2: KGHSH, LQKENI. The CDR3 covers 12 residues. CDR3 sequence reads: CASSPKTGGLYF. In DNA form, the CDR3 reads TGTGCCAGCTCACCCAAAACAGGGGGCCTGTACTTC.

The chain links TRBV5-6 to TRBJ1-4, with D hard to call. The CDR3 is 14 residues long. Deletions cut 4 bases from V and 5 bases from J, with 12 bases between. In germline, CDR1 is SGHDT, CDR2 YYEEEE. The CDR3 nucleotides are TGTGCCAGCAGCGTACTGGACGGGAATGAAAAACTGTTTTTT. Encoded protein: CASSVLDGNEKLFF.

The chain is built from TRBV24-1 and TRBJ2-1; 9 nucleotides match TRBD2. This CDR3 is 19 amino acids long. Germline CDR1 is KGHDR and CDR2 is SFDVKD. After removal of 9 bases from V and 4 bases from J, the junction contained 21 bases not matched to a gene. The CDR3 sequence is CATDSGGAASGVDYNEQFF. CDR3 DNA sequence: TGTGCCACCGACAGTGGTGGAGCGGCTAGCGGGGTAGATTACAATGAGCAGTTCTTC.